The present entry profiles one T cell receptor (beta chain) with its context. No antigen is known for it. Every donor was a healthy person donating bone marrow. This CDR3 comprises 15 residues. Germline assignment: CDR1 LNHDA and CDR2 SQIVND (reference sequence). Trimming removed 4 bases at V and 3 bases at J, with 15 bases between. This PCR relied on a set of 60 Vbeta primers and 13 Jbeta primers. Produced via immunoSEQ multiplex PCR; TCRdb's table is partial and in-frame only. The sample includes under 200,000 clones, roughly 80% of them seen just once. This specimen belongs to a study of cytomegalovirus exposure and HLA in healthy donors. Regarding the study as a whole: The productive fraction for most TCR beta V segments was about 90% or about 30% in an earlier analysis. Across donors, most TCRs were seen rarely, yet some public ones were widespread. Later on, an analysis found that several of the most significant clusters appeared to be linked to common viral pathogens, which included parvovirus B19.

Sequencing was carried out using PBMCs. The chain couples TRBV19 to TRBJ1-1; weak D call: TRBD1 (5 bases). This TCR was recovered from a girl aged 5 to 17 in good health and CMV-seropositive. In DNA form, the CDR3 reads TGTGCCAGTAGTAGCGACCCGACAGTCCACACTGAAGCTTTCTTT. This translates into CASSSDPTVHTEAFF.